A selection of T cell receptor beta chains follows, all from one sample in a study of control samples from healthy donors and cancer patients. Using immunoSEQ multiplex PCR, the repertoire was profiled, and TCRdb retains in-frame clones only, with some absent. The data show around 250,000 clones, with approximately 80% seen just once and less than 15% held by the top ten. The sample comprised PBMCs. The source of these receptors is a woman aged 55-70 years with lung cancer. The CDR3 runs from the conserved cysteine through the conserved F or W. Expanded clones are given a class, and other clones once, few, many or no size at all.

clone_size j_call v_call cdr3_aa
. TRBJ2-1 TRBV24-1 CATSDASVGRDSYNEQFF
. TRBJ2-7 TRBV7-2 CASSSRPTVSYEQYF
once TRBJ1-2 TRBV29-1 CSVEDPTGRYTF
. TRBJ2-7 TRBV19 CASSALADRGTYEQYF
. TRBJ1-2 TRBV3-1/TRBV3-2 CASSQVTTHGYTF
. TRBJ2-5 TRBV2 CATTTPRTGTQETQYF
once TRBJ1-2 TRBV12-3/TRBV12-4 CASRRGGGYGYTF
few TRBJ2-5 TRBV6-5 CASSYTGGTETQYF
. TRBJ1-3 TRBV5-1 CASSPSGQGWMSSGNTIYF
. TRBJ1-5 TRBV20-1 CSASIQGNQPQHF
. TRBJ1-4 TRBV4-2 CASSQSIIGWGGEKLFF
. TRBJ2-7 TRBV7-2 CASSLGGGSFYEQYF
. TRBJ2-7 TRBV27 CASSSEAGSMYEQYF
. TRBJ2-3 TRBV5-4 CASSLEWGTDTQYF
once TRBJ2-7 TRBV12-2 CASRLAGSSAVLTENSYEQYF
. TRBJ2-7 TRBV9 CASSADGPWEQYF
. TRBJ2-7 TRBV5-5 CASSLRVQTSYEQYF
. TRBJ1-1 TRBV3-1/TRBV3-2 CASRTGTSNTEAFF
. TRBJ1-2 TRBV24-1 CATSFGDPEISGYTF
. TRBJ2-3 TRBV6-1 CASSEDPGLADTQYF
. TRBJ2-7 TRBV7-6 CASSLPYRGHEQYF
. TRBJ1-1 TRBV7-9 CASSEFQSTEAFF
. TRBJ2-1 TRBV11-2 CASSLDRTIYNEQFF
. TRBJ2-7 TRBV2 CASSVVRGQGSYEQYF
. TRBJ2-7 TRBV5-5 CASSLGLAGGYEQYF
once TRBJ2-7 TRBV3-1/TRBV3-2 CASSQATLSYEQYF
once TRBJ2-5 TRBV9 CASGAGTNHGETQYF
. TRBJ1-2 TRBV5-4 CASSLEQIYGYTF
. TRBJ2-1 TRBV5-1 CASVSSGGAGVNEQFF
once TRBJ1-5 TRBV5-4 CASSQGPDQPQHF
. TRBJ2-2 TRBV6-5 CASCRGAGELFF
. TRBJ1-4 TRBV18 CASSTGAGDTEKLFF
. TRBJ1-3 TRBV6-6 CASSSETSGGNTIYF
. TRBJ2-1 TRBV5-1 CASSSRGLAERVHEQFF
once TRBJ1-6 TRBV12-3/TRBV12-4 CASSHRNSPLHF
. TRBJ2-2 TRBV4-2 CASSPNGVTGELFF
. TRBJ2-7 TRBV5-1 CASSLSGGEGYEQYF
. TRBJ1-1 TRBV2 CASSENGITEAFF
. TRBJ1-1 TRBV19 CACRGHQYTEAFF
. TRBJ1-4 TRBV5-8 CASSFGLVLNEKLFF
. TRBJ2-3 TRBV5-4 CASSLESLAADTQYF
. TRBJ2-7 TRBV5-1 CASSLVSGGTYEQYF
. TRBJ1-3 TRBV27 CASSLSGAKGNTIYF
. TRBJ1-4 TRBV27 CASSFLRTSSEKLFF